These T cell receptor beta chains were read from a single sample in a study of regulatory T cells in long-lasting Graves disease. One entry per CDR3 protein results from TCRdb running MiXCR on the multiplex PCR reads. This repertoire shows under 500,000 distinct CDR3 sequences, less than 25% found once; its top ten account for less than 25%. The starting material was peripheral blood mononuclear cells (PBMCs), obtained when the disease was refractory, from a patient treated with antithyroid drugs. Source of these receptors: a female donor with Graves disease. Each CDR3 is given with its conserved first and last residue. Each record gives: V gene, D gene, clone size, J gene, CDR3 protein, CDR3 DNA. The D gene is left open where the match is weak. Some rows mark clone size as missing; the rest say once, few, many or name a class of expanded clone.

V: TRBV6-5
D: NA
size: many
J: TRBJ1-1
CDR3: CASSYLAVNTEAFF
DNA: TGTGCCAGCAGTTACCTGGCCGTGAACACTGAAGCTTTCTTT

V: TRBV5-5
D: NA
size: many
J: TRBJ1-5
CDR3: CASSLWGNQPQHF
DNA: TGTGCCAGCAGCTTGTGGGGGAATCAGCCCCAGCATTTT

V: TRBV6-5
D: NA
size: few
J: TRBJ1-2
CDR3: CASSYNVNYGYTF
DNA: TGTGCCAGCAGTTATAACGTCAACTATGGCTACACCTTC

V: TRBV5-4
D: TRBD1
size: NA
J: TRBJ1-4
CDR3: CASSLNQGGEKLFF
DNA: TGTGCCAGCAGCCTGAACCAGGGGGGAGAAAAACTGTTTTTT

V: TRBV9
D: NA
size: few
J: TRBJ2-5
CDR3: CASSVAGGGETQYF
DNA: TGTGCCAGCAGCGTAGCTGGGGGAGGAGAGACCCAGTACTTC

V: TRBV28
D: NA
size: many
J: TRBJ1-6
CDR3: CASNVEGSPLHF
DNA: TGTGCCAGCAATGTAGAAGGATCACCCCTCCACTTT

V: TRBV19
D: NA
size: NA
J: TRBJ2-7
CDR3: CASSIVGGPPYEQYF
DNA: TGTGCCAGTAGTATCGTTGGAGGGCCTCCCTACGAGCAGTACTTC

V: TRBV27
D: NA
size: NA
J: TRBJ2-7
CDR3: CASSATGSHGQYF
DNA: TGTGCCAGCAGTGCCACCGGGAGCCATGGGCAGTACTTC

V: TRBV28
D: TRBD2
size: few
J: TRBJ2-7
CDR3: CASSPRGLAGGRYEQYF
DNA: TGTGCCAGCAGTCCACGGGGACTAGCGGGAGGACGTTACGAGCAGTACTTC

V: TRBV25-1
D: TRBD1
size: NA
J: TRBJ2-4
CDR3: CASSGQTGGGNIQYF
DNA: TGTGCCAGCAGTGGCCAGACAGGGGGGGGAAACATTCAGTACTTC

V: TRBV10-2
D: NA
size: few
J: TRBJ1-1
CDR3: CASMVGPGSEAFF
DNA: TGCGCCAGCATGGTCGGGCCGGGGTCTGAAGCTTTCTTT

V: TRBV2
D: NA
size: NA
J: TRBJ2-3
CDR3: CASTLSTDTQYF
DNA: TGTGCCAGCACGCTTAGCACAGATACGCAGTATTTT

V: TRBV10-3
D: TRBD2
size: many
J: TRBJ2-5
CDR3: CAIRGAGGPLETQYF
DNA: TGTGCCATCAGAGGCGCGGGAGGGCCGTTAGAGACCCAGTACTTC

V: TRBV7-2
D: TRBD1
size: many
J: TRBJ2-7
CDR3: CASSIGTGVYEQYF
DNA: TGTGCCAGCAGCATCGGGACAGGGGTCTACGAGCAGTACTTC

V: TRBV11-2
D: NA
size: many
J: TRBJ2-3
CDR3: CASSQRPGFPDTQYF
DNA: TGTGCCAGCAGTCAACGCCCGGGTTTCCCAGATACGCAGTATTTT

V: TRBV6-1
D: NA
size: many
J: TRBJ1-2
CDR3: CASRIGGDYGYTF
DNA: TGTGCCAGCAGGATTGGGGGAGACTATGGCTACACCTTC

V: TRBV12-3/TRBV12-4
D: NA
size: NA
J: TRBJ2-2
CDR3: CASTTTNNPTGELFF
DNA: TGTGCCAGCACCACCACGAATAACCCGACCGGGGAGCTGTTTTTT

V: TRBV11-2
D: TRBD1
size: many
J: TRBJ1-1
CDR3: CASSPWTGGGDTEAFF
DNA: TGTGCCAGCAGCCCATGGACAGGGGGCGGTGACACTGAAGCTTTCTTT

V: TRBV7-2
D: NA
size: many
J: TRBJ1-5
CDR3: CASSLGKRGVSNQPQHF
DNA: TGTGCCAGCAGCTTAGGAAAACGAGGGGTGAGCAATCAGCCCCAGCATTTT

V: TRBV25-1
D: TRBD2
size: few
J: TRBJ2-7
CDR3: CASSESRLAGHEQYF
DNA: TGTGCCAGCAGTGAATCAAGGCTAGCGGGCCACGAGCAGTACTTC

V: TRBV5-4
D: TRBD2
size: few
J: TRBJ2-5
CDR3: CASSRDSGSLLETQYF
DNA: TGTGCCAGCAGCCGCGATAGCGGGAGTTTGTTGGAGACCCAGTACTTC

V: TRBV15
D: NA
size: many
J: TRBJ1-1
CDR3: CATSTDVEYLRAEAFF
DNA: TGTGCCACCAGCACAGACGTAGAGTACCTGCGGGCTGAAGCTTTCTTT

V: TRBV28
D: NA
size: many
J: TRBJ2-7
CDR3: CASSPRGRASEQYF
DNA: TGTGCCAGCAGTCCTCGAGGCAGGGCTAGCGAGCAGTACTTC

V: TRBV7-9
D: NA
size: few
J: TRBJ2-1
CDR3: CAVGTGGANEQFF
DNA: TGTGCCGTAGGTACCGGCGGGGCCAATGAGCAGTTCTTC

V: TRBV12-3/TRBV12-4
D: NA
size: many
J: TRBJ1-5
CDR3: CASSLVLGLQPQHF
DNA: TGTGCCAGCAGTTTAGTCCTGGGGTTGCAGCCCCAGCATTTT

V: TRBV6-1
D: TRBD1
size: many
J: TRBJ1-2
CDR3: CASSPRTGRYGYTF
DNA: TGTGCCAGCAGTCCCAGGACAGGACGCTATGGCTACACCTTC

V: TRBV27
D: TRBD1
size: few
J: TRBJ1-2
CDR3: CASSLVGHRGPAYGYTF
DNA: TGTGCCAGCAGTTTGGTTGGACACAGGGGCCCCGCCTATGGCTACACCTTC

V: TRBV28
D: NA
size: few
J: TRBJ2-1
CDR3: CASSSPVVASYNEQFF
DNA: TGTGCCAGCAGCTCTCCTGTGGTAGCCTCCTACAATGAGCAGTTCTTC

V: TRBV20-1
D: TRBD1
size: many
J: TRBJ2-5
CDR3: CSAHTGTARETQYF
DNA: TGCAGTGCTCACACCGGGACAGCCCGGGAGACCCAGTACTTC

V: TRBV6-1
D: NA
size: few
J: TRBJ2-2
CDR3: CASSRTTGTLNTGELFF
DNA: TGTGCCAGCAGTCGCACAACCGGGACTTTGAACACCGGGGAGCTGTTTTTT

V: TRBV6-1
D: NA
size: NA
J: TRBJ1-1
CDR3: CATTRVAAEAFF
DNA: TGTGCCACCACCAGGGTCGCAGCTGAAGCTTTCTTT

V: TRBV20-1
D: TRBD2
size: many
J: TRBJ2-5
CDR3: CSASLGGRGAETQYF
DNA: TGCAGTGCTAGTTTGGGCGGGAGAGGAGCAGAGACCCAGTACTTC

V: TRBV9
D: TRBD2
size: NA
J: TRBJ2-1
CDR3: CASSVTASGRKNNEQFF
DNA: TGTGCCAGCAGCGTAACGGCTAGCGGGAGAAAGAACAATGAGCAGTTCTTC

V: TRBV7-9
D: NA
size: NA
J: TRBJ1-5
CDR3: CTSRRGTADGSNQPQHF
DNA: TGTACCAGCAGGCGAGGAACGGCAGATGGGAGCAATCAGCCCCAGCATTTT

V: TRBV7-2
D: TRBD1
size: few
J: TRBJ1-5
CDR3: CASSSQGAQPQHF
DNA: TGTGCCAGCAGCTCACAGGGGGCTCAGCCCCAGCATTTT

V: TRBV10-2
D: NA
size: few
J: TRBJ2-5
CDR3: CASSHGLTGETQYF
DNA: TGCGCCAGCAGTCACGGACTGACCGGGGAGACCCAGTACTTC

V: TRBV7-2
D: TRBD2
size: many
J: TRBJ2-5
CDR3: CASSLGGLAGVETQYF
DNA: TGTGCCAGCAGCTTAGGGGGACTAGCGGGAGTGGAGACCCAGTACTTC

V: TRBV20-1
D: TRBD1
size: many
J: TRBJ2-5
CDR3: CSAGQGPETQYF
DNA: TGCAGTGCTGGACAGGGCCCAGAGACCCAGTACTTC

V: TRBV7-2
D: TRBD2
size: many
J: TRBJ2-7
CDR3: CASSLDSGGSYEQYF
DNA: TGTGCCAGCAGCTTAGACTCGGGAGGCTCCTACGAGCAGTACTTC

V: TRBV5-1
D: TRBD1
size: NA
J: TRBJ2-5
CDR3: CASSGGGTGGETQYF
DNA: TGCGCCAGCAGCGGAGGGGGGACAGGAGGAGAGACCCAGTACTTC

V: TRBV6-1
D: TRBD1
size: NA
J: TRBJ1-2
CDR3: CASSTRTGRNYGYTF
DNA: TGTGCCAGCAGTACCCGGACAGGGAGAAACTATGGCTACACCTTC

V: TRBV12-3/TRBV12-4
D: NA
size: many
J: TRBJ1-4
CDR3: CASSLGANEKLFF
DNA: TGTGCCAGCAGTCTCGGGGCTAATGAAAAACTGTTTTTT

V: TRBV20-1
D: NA
size: once
J: TRBJ1-1
CDR3: CSAREPGRMNTEAFF
DNA: TGCAGTGCTAGAGAGCCGGGACGGATGAACACTGAAGCTTTCTTT

V: TRBV7-2
D: NA
size: few
J: TRBJ1-1
CDR3: CASSLGLGRGEAFF
DNA: TGTGCCAGCAGCTTAGGCCTAGGCCGCGGTGAAGCTTTCTTT

V: TRBV28
D: NA
size: many
J: TRBJ1-1
CDR3: CASSPLNTEAFF
DNA: TGTGCCAGCAGCCCACTGAACACTGAAGCTTTCTTT

V: TRBV5-4
D: NA
size: NA
J: TRBJ2-2
CDR3: CASKGVQGTGELFF
DNA: TGTGCCAGCAAGGGGGTTCAAGGAACCGGGGAGCTGTTTTTT

V: TRBV7-2
D: NA
size: few
J: TRBJ2-7
CDR3: CASSLMQGLASVEQYF
DNA: TGTGCCAGCAGCTTAATGCAGGGATTGGCCTCGGTAGAGCAGTACTTC

V: TRBV7-9
D: TRBD1
size: NA
J: TRBJ2-2
CDR3: CASSIQGANTGELFF
DNA: TGTGCCAGCAGCATCCAGGGGGCGAACACCGGGGAGCTGTTTTTT

V: TRBV5-1
D: NA
size: NA
J: TRBJ2-2
CDR3: CASRITLNTGELFF
DNA: TGCGCCAGCAGAATTACATTGAACACCGGGGAGCTGTTTTTT

V: TRBV5-1
D: NA
size: NA
J: TRBJ2-7
CDR3: CASAGGGTVEQYF
DNA: TGCGCCAGCGCTGGAGGGGGCACAGTCGAGCAGTACTTC

V: TRBV10-3
D: TRBD2
size: NA
J: TRBJ2-1
CDR3: CAISESENSAGGAYNEQFF
DNA: TGTGCCATCAGTGAGTCCGAGAATTCTGCGGGAGGTGCGTACAATGAGCAGTTCTTC

V: TRBV7-2
D: NA
size: few
J: TRBJ1-3
CDR3: CASSLVATGTGNTIYF
DNA: TGTGCCAGCAGCTTAGTCGCTACAGGGACTGGAAACACCATATATTTT

V: TRBV14
D: NA
size: few
J: TRBJ2-7
CDR3: CASSRRIPNEQYF
DNA: TGTGCCAGCAGCCGACGAATACCTAACGAGCAGTACTTC